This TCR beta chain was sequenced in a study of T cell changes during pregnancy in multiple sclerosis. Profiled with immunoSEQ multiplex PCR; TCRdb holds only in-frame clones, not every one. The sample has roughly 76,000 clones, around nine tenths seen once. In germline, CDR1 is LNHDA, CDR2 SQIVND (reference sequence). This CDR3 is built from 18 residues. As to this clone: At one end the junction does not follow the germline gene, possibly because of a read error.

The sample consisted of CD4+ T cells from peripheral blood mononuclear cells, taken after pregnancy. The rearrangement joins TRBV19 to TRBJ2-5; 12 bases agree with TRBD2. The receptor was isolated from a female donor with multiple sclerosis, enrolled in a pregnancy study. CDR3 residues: CASSAYETSGGPQESQYF. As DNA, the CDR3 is TGTGCCAGTAGCGCCTACGAGACTAGCGGGGGCCCACAAGAGTCCCAGTACTTC. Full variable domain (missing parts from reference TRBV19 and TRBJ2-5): DGGITQSPKYLFRKEGQNVTLSCEQNLNHDAMYWYRQDPGQGLRLIYYSQIVNDFQKGDIAEGYSVSREKKESFPLTVTSAQKNPTAFYLCASSAYETSGGPQESQYFGPGTRLLVL.